These 17 T cell receptor beta chains were all obtained from the same sample, sequenced in a study of blood T cell repertoires in COVID-19 (dated by TCRdb to about 2020). Preparation of the library involved the immunoSEQ multiplex PCR assay. The immuneACCESS repertoire file appears here via TCRdb, limited to in-frame rearrangements. These files lack a portion of the clones; in checked studies, under half of the deficit traces to unresolved V genes, and the cause of the others is not known. Present in this sample are about 190,000 clones, approximately 84% of which were seen just once. Of the sample, 3% to 3.5% is held by the ten largest clones. Source material: PBMCs or T cells enriched from blood (not recorded which). These receptors were taken from a woman younger than 45 who had recovered from COVID-19.

This chain uses TRBV15 with TRBJ2-3; 9 nucleotides match TRBD1. The CDR3 is made up of 15 amino acids. Germline V CDR1 and CDR2: LNHNV, YYDKDF (reference sequence). V lost 0 bases and J lost 7; bases outside the gene matches: 5. CDR3 nucleotides: TGTGCCACCAGCAGAGATGGGACAGGGTGGAATACGCAGTATTTT. Translating it yields CATSRDGTGWNTQYF.

The CDR3 loop reads CASSDGTGYEKLFF. CDR3 DNA: TGTGCCAGCAGTGACGGGACAGGCTATGAAAAACTGTTTTTT. The V call is TRBV6-1, the J call TRBJ1-4, with 8 bases matching TRBD1. Trimming cost V 3 bases and J 6 bases; bases outside gene matches: 3. The CDR3 spans 14 residues. Looked up from germline, CDR1 is MNHNS and CDR2 is SASEGT.

CDR3 sequence: CASSPETDTQYF. DNA of the CDR3: TGTGCCAGCAGCCCGGAGACAGATACGCAGTATTTT. This chain joins TRBV7-9 and TRBJ2-3; no firm D call. The CDR3 totals 12 residues. The germline gives CDR1 SEHNR, CDR2 FQNEAQ (reference sequence). Trimming took 5 bases from V and 3 from J, leaving 6 bases between them.

This clone was seen more than once but under ten times. The chain carries TRBV28 and TRBJ1-1; 9 nucleotides line up with TRBD1. The V segment lost 2 bases and the J segment 3 bases; nucleotides outside the gene matches: 7. The CDR3 spans 16 residues. The V gene's germline CDR1 is MDHEN and CDR2 SYDVKM. CDR3 nucleotides: TGTGCCAGCAGTTTACCGACAGGGGGGGTCCACACTGAAGCTTTCTTT. It encodes CASSLPTGGVHTEAFF.

The chain joins TRBV2 to TRBJ1-4; a weak D match, TRBD1 (6 bases). This CDR3 comprises 14 residues. V was trimmed by 4 bases and J by 6 bases, leaving 12 bases between them. Germline loops: CDR1 SNHLY, CDR2 FYNNEI. CDR3 region: CASSVTGLDEKLFF. The CDR3 nucleotides read TGTGCCAGCAGTGTTACAGGGTTGGATGAAAAACTGTTTTTT.

V and J are TRBV2 and TRBJ2-3; 7 positions match TRBD2. Looked up from germline, CDR1 is SNHLY and CDR2 is FYNNEI. V lost 2 bases and J lost 3; bases outside the gene matches: 11. CDR3 length: 17 residues. CDR3 coding DNA: TGTGCCAGCAGTGAAAGTCGGGGTATGGGGGGGACAGATACGCAGTATTTT. Translation: CASSESRGMGGTDTQYF.

This clone was picked up one time. In DNA form, the CDR3 reads TGTGCCACCAGTGCCCTTAGCAATCAGCCCCAGCATTTT. It specifies CATSALSNQPQHF. This sequence joins TRBV24-1 and TRBJ1-5; D unresolved. The germline CDR1 and CDR2 sequences are KGHDR and SFDVKD. Trimming left V 5 bases short and J 0 bases short, with 4 bases between. The CDR3 length is 13 residues.

The CDR3 reads CASSRVSSYNEQFF. CDR3 nucleotides: TGTGCCAGCAGTCGAGTGAGCTCCTACAATGAGCAGTTCTTC. This sequence joins TRBV2 and TRBJ2-1; D is unclear. The CDR3 runs to 14 residues. Germline values: CDR1 SNHLY, CDR2 FYNNEI. Trimming shortened V by 5 bases and J by 0 bases, and 8 bases separated the two germline ends.

The V call is TRBV11-2, the J call TRBJ1-1; D perhaps matches TRBD1 (6 bases). The germline V and J ends were trimmed by 4 bases and 6 bases, with 12 bases remaining between them. The CDR3 spans 13 residues. Germline assignment: CDR1 SGHAT and CDR2 FQNNGV. Here the CDR3 reads CASSSNRVPEAFF. For the CDR3, the DNA is TGTGCCAGCAGCTCAAACAGGGTCCCTGAAGCTTTCTTT.

The gene calls are TRBV7-8 and TRBJ1-1; 7 nucleotides align to TRBD1. The CDR3 covers 15 residues. Trimming took 4 bases from V and 11 from J; bases not matched to a gene: 16. Germline-derived CDR1 and CDR2 are SGHVS and FQNEAQ. The CDR3 nucleotides read TGTGCCAGCAGCTCCGGGACCGACAGGGCCAGGAGCGCTTTCTTT. Protein product: CASSSGTDRARSAFF.

This clone was seen a single time. The chain couples TRBV9 to TRBJ2-1, with 11 bases identical to TRBD1. This CDR3 has 16 amino acids. Trimming removed 4 bases from V and 3 bases from J; junction bases left unmatched: 6. Germline CDR1 reads SGDLS; CDR2 reads YYNGEE. The CDR3 here is CASSTRTGGFYNEQFF. The CDR3, as DNA: TGTGCCAGCAGCACCCGGACAGGGGGCTTCTACAATGAGCAGTTCTTC.

J is TRBJ1-2 and V is TRBV28; TRBD1 matches 8 bases. CDR3 length: 15 amino acids. Losses at the gene ends were 5 bases for V and 4 bases for J; bases not matched to a gene: 9. Germline-derived CDR1 and CDR2 are MDHEN and SYDVKM. CDR3 nucleotide sequence: TGTGCCAGCAGTCGGCACAGGGGGAATTTCTATGGCTACACCTTC. Translation: CASSRHRGNFYGYTF.

The V and J genes are TRBV6-2 or TRBV6-3 and TRBJ2-7, with 13 bases matching TRBD2. Germline CDR1 reads MNHEY; CDR2 reads SVGEGT. With 2 bases clipped from V and 7 bases from J, the junction kept 20 bases outside the gene matches. The CDR3 length is 20 residues. The CDR3 sequence: CASSYVGLAGRVPPTGEQYF. CDR3 sequence (DNA): TGTGCCAGCAGTTACGTGGGACTAGCGGGACGGGTCCCTCCTACGGGGGAGCAGTACTTC.

The gene calls are TRBV10-2 and TRBJ2-7; possible D gene TRBD1, 6 bases. The CDR3 extends over 15 amino acids. Per the germline V gene, CDR1 is WSHSY and CDR2 is SAAADI. The germline V and J ends were trimmed by 7 bases and 1 base, with 17 bases remaining between them. CDR3 in amino acids: CASNPIDRLSYEQYF. CDR3 nucleotides: TGCGCCAGCAATCCAATCGACAGGTTATCCTACGAGCAGTACTTC.

V usage is TRBV6-5 and J usage is TRBJ1-2; D gene ambiguous. V was trimmed by 4 bases and J by 2 bases, leaving 14 bases between them. The CDR3 runs to 15 residues. Germline CDR1 is MNHEY and CDR2 is SVGAGI. CDR3 DNA sequence: TGTGCCAGCAGTTCGGTACAGAATATAAACTATGGCTACACCTTC. It codes for CASSSVQNINYGYTF.

V and J are TRBV24-1 and TRBJ2-2, with D possibly being TRBD1 (5 bases). Germline V gene lookup returns CDR1 KGHDR and CDR2 SFDVKD. The CDR3 is 18 amino acids. V was clipped by 4 bases and J by 2 bases, with 19 bases between them. The CDR3 sequence is CATSEPNLSQGNTGELFF. The CDR3 DNA reads as TGTGCCACCAGTGAACCTAATCTCTCCCAGGGAAACACCGGGGAGCTGTTTTTT.

The rearrangement links TRBV30 to TRBJ2-3; D gene unclear. In germline, CDR1 is GTSNPN, CDR2 SVGIG (reference sequence). V lost 5 bases and J 1 base, leaving 16 bases between the germline ends. This CDR3 spans 15 amino acids. The CDR3 sequence is CAWHTLRGRTDTQYF. The CDR3 nucleotides read TGTGCCTGGCACACCCTGCGAGGCCGCACAGATACGCAGTATTTT.